The clone carrying this T cell receptor beta chain has more than one count but fewer than ten. A second PCR, run for 7 to 11 cycles, used a sample-barcoded 5' primer plus a J-beta primer mix. One entry per CDR3 protein, called by TCRdb with MiXCR from the 5' RACE reads. The data show 730,000 or so distinct CDR3 sequences, around 41% seen once. The data originate from a study of blood T cells in healthy people across ages. The J segment lost 5 bases and the V segment lost 6 bases, leaving 13 bases of the junction unmatched. Germline CDR1 reads MNHEY; CDR2 reads SMNVEV (reference sequence). The CDR3 is made up of 16 amino acids.

The clonotype was recovered from a man at least 80 years old in good health. V is TRBV27 and J is TRBJ2-5; 9 nucleotides match TRBD1. Sequencing was performed on blood. The CDR3 protein is CASRPIIRTGVETQYF. CDR3 sequence (DNA): TGTGCCAGCAGACCTATAATTCGGACAGGGGTGGAGACCCAGTACTTC.